This T cell receptor beta chain was retrieved from a study of cytotoxic CD8 clonotypes in ibrutinib-treated CLL. Study-wide background: Responses: some 25 partial, 2 complete; after median approximately 67 months, about 15 stayed remitted, some 12 progressed.

Repertoires were generated with immunoSEQ multiplex PCR, while TCRdb's copy carries only in-frame clones and drops some. The data contain over 140,000 clones, 65% to 85% of them singletons. Trimming took off 0 bases at V and 3 bases at J, with 13 bases between the two ends. The CDR3 contains 15 residues. Per germline, CDR1 SGHRS and CDR2 YFSETQ. The chain carries TRBV5-1 and TRBJ2-7; D not resolved. The sequence was collected from a human donor with chronic lymphocytic leukemia. Sequences were derived from PBMCs, sampled after 36 months of ibrutinib treatment. CDR3 DNA: TGCGCCAGCAGCTTGGGGGTTTGGGGTAACTACGAGCAGTACTTC. It specifies CASSLGVWGNYEQYF.